This record concerns one TCR beta chain sequence. The data originate from a study of blood T cell repertoires in COVID-19. The wider study: COVID-19 samples, acute and convalescent, were from the United States, Italy and Spain. T cells, B-cell-depleted T cells, or PBMCs supplied cDNA or gDNA.

The CDR3 is 16 amino acids. Germline lookup yields CDR1 SGHTA and CDR2 FQGNSA. Trimming took 1 base from V and 1 from J, leaving 11 bases between them. In the original processing: The assay estimated nucleated cells by amplifying reference gene primers. Clones were read by immunoSEQ multiplex PCR, and TCRdb kept only the in-frame ones, dropping some. For V, J and clone size, that table is used; D and trimming come from the DNA. The top ten clones hold around 1.5% of a sample with around 68,000 clones, just over 90% of them seen once. The sequencing sample was made of peripheral blood. The sequence derives from a human donor in a cohort sampled during active COVID-19. The rearrangement links TRBV7-2 to TRBJ2-1, with D possibly matching TRBD2 (5 bases). The CDR3 DNA reads as TGTGCCAGCAGCTTAGATGGCGGAGGTTCCTACAATGAGCAGTTCTTC. This gives the protein CASSLDGGGSYNEQFF. The entire variable domain, with the rest obtained from reference TRBV7-2 and TRBJ2-1, is as follows: GAGVSQSPSNKVTEKGKDVELRCDPISGHTALYWYRQSLGQGLEFLIYFQGNSAPDKSGLPSDRFSAERTGGSVSTLTIQRTQQEDSAVYLCASSLDGGGSYNEQFFGPGTRLTVL.